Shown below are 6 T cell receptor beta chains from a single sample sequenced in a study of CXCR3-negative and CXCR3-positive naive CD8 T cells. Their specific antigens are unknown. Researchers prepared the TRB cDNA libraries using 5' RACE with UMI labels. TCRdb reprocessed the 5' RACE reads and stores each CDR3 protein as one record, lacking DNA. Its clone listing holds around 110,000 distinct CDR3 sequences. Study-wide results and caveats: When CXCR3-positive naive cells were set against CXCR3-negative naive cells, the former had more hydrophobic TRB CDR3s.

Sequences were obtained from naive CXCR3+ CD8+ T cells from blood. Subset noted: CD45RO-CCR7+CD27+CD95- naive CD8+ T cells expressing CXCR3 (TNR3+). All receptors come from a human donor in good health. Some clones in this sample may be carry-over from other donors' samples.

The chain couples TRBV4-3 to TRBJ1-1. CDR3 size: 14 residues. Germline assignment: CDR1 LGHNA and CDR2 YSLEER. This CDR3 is CASSQDPATAEAFF.

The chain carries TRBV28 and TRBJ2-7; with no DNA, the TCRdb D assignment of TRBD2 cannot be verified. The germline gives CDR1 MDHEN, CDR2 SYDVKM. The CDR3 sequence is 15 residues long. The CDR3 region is CASSPRQGTTYEQYF.

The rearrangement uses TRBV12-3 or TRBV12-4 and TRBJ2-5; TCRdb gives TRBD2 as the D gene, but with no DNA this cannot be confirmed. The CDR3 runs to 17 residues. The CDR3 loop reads CASSQAWGAEVQETQYF.

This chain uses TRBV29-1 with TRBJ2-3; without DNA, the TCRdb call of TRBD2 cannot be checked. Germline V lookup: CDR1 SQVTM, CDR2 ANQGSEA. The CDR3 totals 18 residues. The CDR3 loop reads CSARTSGSREGSTDTQYF.

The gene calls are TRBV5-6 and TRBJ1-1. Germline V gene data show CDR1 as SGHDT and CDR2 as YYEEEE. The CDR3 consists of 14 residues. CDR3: CASSLVAGNTEAFF.

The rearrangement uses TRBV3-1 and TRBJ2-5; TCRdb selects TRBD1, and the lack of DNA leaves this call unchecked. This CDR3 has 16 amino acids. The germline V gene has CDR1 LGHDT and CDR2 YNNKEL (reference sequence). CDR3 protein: CASSQDPGRMGETQYF.